What follows are 30 T cell receptor beta chains derived from one specimen sequenced in a study of T cell clonality in common variable immunodeficiency. Here immunoSEQ multiplex PCR was the method, and the copy in TCRdb shows in-frame clones only, minus some. The sample lists under 45,000 clones, none appearing once, the ten largest making up 1.2% to 1.5%. Material for sequencing was peripheral blood mononuclear cells. These receptors all stem from a person aged 18-70 years in good health.

Note on this clone: Read coverage stops 3 residues before the CDR3 terminus; the germline J gene supplies the remainder. V is TRBV5-3 and J is TRBJ2-7, with a possible D match to TRBD1 (6 bases). TRBV5-3 is assigned to the ORF class and has an uncertain function. V lost 0 bases to trimming and J lost 1 base, with 11 bases between them. There are 15 residues in the CDR3. CDR3 residues: CARSLARGLSYEQYF. CDR3 DNA, as far as it was read: TGTGCCAGAAGCTTGGCCAGGGGCCTTTCCTACGAG.

This clone was found many times. The read gets to within 3 residues of the CDR3 end, and the germline J gene fills in the rest. The chain recombines TRBV29-1 with TRBJ1-2; tentative D call: TRBD1 (5 bases). The CDR3 runs 12 residues. Germline values: CDR1 SQVTM, CDR2 ANQGSEA. The part of the CDR3 DNA that was read is TGCAGCGTTGAAGGCACTGGGGCTGCC. As protein: CSVEGTGAA. The complete CDR3 reads CSVEGTGAAYTF.

This clone occurred many times. The read ends 3 residues early relative to the CDR3; the germline J gene fills the gap. J is TRBJ2-7 and V is TRBV28; 14 bases are a match to TRBD2. Germline CDR1 MDHEN, CDR2 SYDVKM. The trim removed 6 bases at V and 3 bases at J, leaving 7 bases unmatched. The CDR3 runs 16 residues. CDR3 residues: CASSGTSGRGGYEQYF. CDR3 DNA, as far as it was read: TGTGCCAGCAGCGGGACTAGCGGGAGAGGAGGCTACGAG.

This clone was seen more than once but under ten times. Here the CDR3 reads CASSLLAGDEQYF. The sequenced CDR3 bases are TGCGCCAGCAGCTTGTTAGCGGGAGACGAG. This chain connects TRBV5-1 to TRBJ2-7, with TRBD2 identical over 9 bases. Read sequence stops 3 residues before the CDR3 end, and the germline J gene provides the missing end. Germline V gene lookup returns CDR1 SGHRS and CDR2 YFSETQ. The CDR3 length is 13 residues. V dropped 1 base and J dropped 5; count of bases not matched to a gene: 1.

This clone was picked up many times. The read ends 3 residues early relative to the CDR3; the germline J gene fills the gap. The rearrangement links TRBV29-1 to TRBJ2-7; 9 nucleotides line up with TRBD1. The CDR3 covers 13 residues. CDR1 and CDR2 (germline): SQVTM, ANQGSEA. V lost 8 bases and J lost 0; bases outside the gene matches: 5. The CDR3 protein is CSFGTGSSYEQYF. CDR3 DNA (partial): TGCAGCTTCGGGACAGGGAGCTCCTACGAG.

There are many counts of this clone. The read falls 3 residues short of the CDR3 end, and the missing part is taken from the germline J gene. The chain carries TRBV5-6 and TRBJ2-7, with 10 bases identical to TRBD2. CDR3 length: 15 amino acids. CDR1 and CDR2 (germline): SGHDT, YYEEEE. The junction had 4 bases not matched to a gene; V was cut back by 4 bases and J by 0 bases. The covered CDR3 bases are TGTGCCAGCAGCCTCCCTAGCGGGAGCTCCTACGAG. It encodes CASSLPSGSSYE. From start to end, the CDR3 is CASSLPSGSSYEQYF.

This clone was recorded at least ten times. The CDR3 end is not reached by the read, which stops 3 residues before it; the germline J gene fills it in. This chain joins TRBV5-4 and TRBJ2-3, with 7 bases lining up with TRBD1. The J segment lost 0 bases and the V segment lost 0 bases, leaving 1 base of the junction unmatched. Germline CDR1 is SGHNT and CDR2 is YYREEE (reference sequence). This CDR3 is built from 15 residues. The CDR3 DNA, read in part, is TGTGCCAGCAGCTTGGGGGACAGTAGCACAGATACG. Residues: CASSLGDSSTDT. The complete CDR3 protein is CASSLGDSSTDTQYF. Variable domain in full (rest from reference TRBV5-4 and TRBJ2-3): ETGVTQSPTHLIKTRGQQVTLRCSSQSGHNTVSWYQQALGQGPQFIFQYYREEENGRGNFPPRFSGLQFPNYSSELNVNALELDDSALYLCASSLGDSSTDTQYFGPGTRLTVL.

This clone qualifies as medium-sized. The read terminates 3 residues before the CDR3 end, so the remaining end is supplied by the germline J gene. The gene calls are TRBV20-1 and TRBJ2-7; D perhaps matches TRBD1 (5 bases). CDR3 length equals 14 residues. The germline V gene encodes CDR1 DFQATT and CDR2 SNEGSKA (reference sequence). V lost 2 bases and J 2 bases, leaving 13 bases between the germline ends. CDR3 sequence: CSARLPMTAYEQYF. The part of the CDR3 DNA that was read is TGCAGTGCTAGACTCCCGATGACAGCCTACGAG.

Points on this clone: This may stem from a read error, because a much larger clone lies one nucleotide away. Coverage ceases 3 residues before the CDR3 finishes, and the germline J gene fills in the end. The same CDR3 arises from other DNA sequences in this sample as well. V and J are TRBV7-3 and TRBJ1-3, with D tentatively TRBD1 (5 bases). Germline assignment: CDR1 SGHTA and CDR2 FQGTGA. CDR3 length: 13 residues. CDR3 DNA (partial): TGTGCCAGCAGCTTCGGGGGTGGAAACACA. Its protein is CASSFGGGNT. The CDR3, in full, reads CASSFGGGNTIYF.

This clone was detected many times. From the germline J gene comes the end of the CDR3, since the read stops 3 residues before it. The rearrangement joins TRBV29-1 to TRBJ2-7, with 8 nucleotides matching TRBD1. Germline-derived CDR1 and CDR2 are SQVTM and ANQGSEA. With 0 bases clipped from V and 4 bases from J, the junction kept 8 bases outside the gene matches. CDR3 length: 15 amino acids. The sequenced part of the CDR3 DNA is TGCAGCGTTGAAGACCGGACAGGGAGAGAATACGAG. Residues: CSVEDRTGREYE. The full CDR3 protein is CSVEDRTGREYEQYF.

This clone was detected ten times or more. The read stops 3 residues short of the end of the CDR3; the missing end is completed from the germline J gene. The chain has TRBV29-1 and TRBJ2-3, with 11 bases fitting TRBD2. Germline V gene lookup returns CDR1 SQVTM and CDR2 ANQGSEA. Trimming removed 4 bases from V and 5 bases from J; junction bases left unmatched: 5. This CDR3 has 14 amino acids. The CDR3 here is CSVGGTSGGDTQYF. Partial CDR3 DNA: TGCAGCGTTGGCGGGACTAGCGGTGGAGATACG.

This clone was seen repeatedly, ten times or more. Read sequence stops 3 residues before the CDR3 end, and the germline J gene provides the missing end. The V call is TRBV2, the J call TRBJ1-4; tentatively, D is TRBD1 (5 bases). The CDR3 loop spans 15 amino acids. The V gene lost 7 bases and the J gene lost 0 bases, with 12 bases spanning the gap. Germline V lookup: CDR1 SNHLY, CDR2 FYNNEI. The CDR3 loop reads CASISGPATNEKLFF. The CDR3 bases that were read are TGTGCCAGCATATCAGGGCCTGCAACTAATGAAAAA.

This clone occurred many times. The missing CDR3 end, 3 residues past where the read stops, is filled in from the germline J gene. This chain joins TRBV30 and TRBJ1-5; 8 positions match TRBD1. The V segment lost 5 bases and the J segment 0 bases; nucleotides outside the gene matches: 3. The CDR3 runs to 14 residues. Germline V lookup: CDR1 GTSNPN, CDR2 SVGIG (reference sequence). The CDR3 region is CAWDTGGSNQPQHF. Partial CDR3 DNA: TGTGCCTGGGATACAGGGGGTAGCAATCAGCCC.

Ten or more counts support this clone. With the read ending 3 residues before the CDR3 end, the germline J gene is used to fill in that end. The rearrangement uses TRBV10-3 and TRBJ1-2; TRBD1 matches 7 bases. The CDR3 length is 13 residues. Trimming cost V 11 bases and J 6 bases; bases outside gene matches: 12. The germline V gene encodes CDR1 ENHRY and CDR2 SYGVKD. The CDR3 spells CAARQGRLDGYTF. CDR3 DNA (partial): TGTGCCGCGAGACAGGGAAGGCTCGATGGC.

Ten or more counts support this clone. The read ends 3 residues shy of where the CDR3 ends; the end is completed using the germline J gene. This sequence joins TRBV20-1 and TRBJ2-7, with 8 bases matching TRBD2. Germline V gene sequence: CDR1 DFQATT, CDR2 SNEGSKA (reference sequence). CDR3 size: 15 residues. Trimming removed 4 bases from V and 2 bases from J; junction bases left unmatched: 10. The CDR3 sequence is CSATRGLAETYEQYF. CDR3 DNA, as far as it was read: TGCAGTGCTACCAGAGGACTAGCAGAGACCTACGAG.

This clone was detected many times. The missing CDR3 end, 3 residues past where the read stops, is filled in from the germline J gene. The rearrangement uses TRBV4-1 and TRBJ2-5; D is possibly TRBD2 (6 bases). In germline, CDR1 is MGHRA, CDR2 YSYEKL. Trimming stripped 1 base from V and 5 bases from J, with 8 bases between. The CDR3 loop spans 13 amino acids. Incomplete CDR3 DNA: TGCGCCAGCAGCCAAGCAGGGAGGGAGACC. Protein sequence: CASSQAGRET. Given in full, the CDR3 is CASSQAGRETQYF.

This clone was counted at least ten times. The read falls 3 residues short of the CDR3 end, and the missing part is taken from the germline J gene. The chain joins TRBV11-3 to TRBJ1-2, with D perhaps matching TRBD1 (5 bases). The germline V gene encodes CDR1 SGHNT and CDR2 YENEEA. There are 15 residues in the CDR3. CDR3 region: CASRYFGADYYGYTF. The covered CDR3 bases are TGTGCAAGTCGCTACTTTGGGGCAGACTACTATGGC. Looking up the rest from reference TRBV11-3 and TRBJ1-2 gives the full variable domain: EAGVVQSPRYKIIEKKQPVAFWCNPISGHNTLYWYLQNLGQGPELLIRYENEEAVDDSQLPKDRFSAERLKGVDSTLKIQPAELGDSAVYLCASRYFGADYYGYTFGSGTRLTVV.

This clone was counted at least ten times. The read ends 3 residues before the CDR3 terminus; that terminus is restored from the germline J gene. This sequence joins TRBV14 and TRBJ2-4; D is unclear. The CDR3 is 14 residues long. The germline V gene has CDR1 SGHDN and CDR2 FVKESK. The V end was cut by 1 base, the J end by 4 bases, with 8 bases between. The CDR3 bases that were read are TGTGCCAGCAGCCAAGGTGTAGCTAAAAACATT. Protein product: CASSQGVAKNI. Given in full, the CDR3 is CASSQGVAKNIQYF.

This clone came up many times. The CDR3 end is not reached by the read, which stops 3 residues before it; the germline J gene fills it in. The chain employs TRBV7-2 and TRBJ1-2; no definite D call. Germline V gives CDR1 SGHTA, CDR2 FQGNSA. V was clipped by 0 bases and J by 2 bases, with 13 bases between them. The length of the CDR3 is 16 residues. The covered CDR3 bases are TGTGCCAGCAGCTTAGCGTCTTATGGAGGGAACTATGGC. Encoded protein: CASSLASYGGNYG. The full CDR3 reads CASSLASYGGNYGYTF. Based on the CDR3 plus reference TRBV7-2 and TRBJ1-2, the full variable domain is GAGVSQSPSNKVTEKGKDVELRCDPISGHTALYWYRQSLGQGLEFLIYFQGNSAPDKSGLPSDRFSAERTGGSVSTLTIQRTQQEDSAVYLCASSLASYGGNYGYTFGSGTRLTVV.

This clone was picked up many times. The CDR3 extends 3 residues past the end of the read, so its final part is completed from the germline J gene. The chain has TRBV7-9 and TRBJ1-4; the D gene is possibly TRBD1 (6 bases). This CDR3 comprises 15 residues. Trimming took off 4 bases at V and 3 bases at J, with 12 bases between the two ends. CDR1 and CDR2 (germline): SEHNR, FQNEAQ (reference sequence). The CDR3 bases that were read are TGTGCCAGCAGCTCATCAGGGGCGGCTAATGAAAAA. It is translated as CASSSSGAANEK. The CDR3 in its entirety is CASSSSGAANEKLFF.

In its sample, this clone was seen many times. The read comes to an end 3 residues before the CDR3 does, leaving the germline J gene to fill in the end. This chain joins TRBV7-6 and TRBJ1-6; maybe TRBD1 (6 bases). Looked up from germline, CDR1 is SGHVS and CDR2 is FNYEAQ. Trimming removed 3 bases at V and 7 bases at J, with 7 bases between. The CDR3 runs 13 residues. The CDR3 bases that were read are TGTGCCAGCAGCTTTACAGGGAATTCACCC. Encoded protein: CASSFTGNSP. The whole CDR3 protein is CASSFTGNSPLHF.

This clone was recorded many times. The DNA ends 3 residues before the CDR3 does, and the rest of the CDR3 is filled in from the germline J gene. The chain links TRBV5-6 to TRBJ2-1; maybe TRBD1 (5 bases). V was cut by 4 bases and J by 9 bases, with 14 bases left in between. The CDR3 sequence is 13 residues long. Germline V lookup: CDR1 SGHDT, CDR2 YYEEEE. The sequenced CDR3 bases are TGTGCCAGCAGCCGTGAGGCTAGGGGTGAG. This gives the protein CASSREARGE. The whole CDR3 reads CASSREARGEQFF. The full variable domain, completed using reference TRBV5-6 and TRBJ2-1, is DAGVTQSPTHLIKTRGQQVTLRCSPKSGHDTVSWYQQALGQGPQFIFQYYEEEERQRGNFPDRFSGHQFPNYSSELNVNALLLGDSALYLCASSREARGEQFFGPGTRLTVL.

This clone was seen ten or more times. The read gets to within 3 residues of the CDR3 end, and the germline J gene fills in the rest. V and J are TRBV20-1 and TRBJ2-3, with 7 bases aligning to TRBD2. The CDR3 is 17 residues long. The germline gives CDR1 DFQATT, CDR2 SNEGSKA (reference sequence). After removal of 6 bases from V and 1 base from J, the junction contained 16 bases not matched to a gene. The sequenced CDR3 bases are TGCAGTGCCAGGGAGGGAGGGGTCATTCGTCGCACAGATACG. Amino acid sequence: CSAREGGVIRRTDT. The CDR3 as a whole reads CSAREGGVIRRTDTQYF.

This clone has at least ten counts. An end of the junction does not agree with germline; a read error may underlie this. From the germline J gene comes the end of the CDR3, since the read stops 3 residues before it. This chain connects TRBV4-2 to TRBJ2-2, with D perhaps TRBD1 (6 bases). Germline loops: CDR1 LGHNA, CDR2 YNFKEQ. CDR3 length: 16 amino acids. The CDR3 sequence is CASSQDGSGETGELFF. Partial CDR3 DNA: TGCGCCAGCAGCCAAGATGGGTCAGGGGAAACCGGGGAG.

This clone was counted a few times. The read is 3 residues too short to cover the CDR3 end, so that end is filled in from the germline J gene. The genes are TRBV5-4 and TRBJ2-1, with 8 bases lining up with TRBD2. J was trimmed by 8 bases and V by 4 bases; bases with no gene match: 5. This CDR3 is 13 amino acids long. Germline V gives CDR1 SGHNT, CDR2 YYREEE (reference sequence). CDR3 amino acids: CASSAGRGDEQFF. The sequenced CDR3 bases are TGTGCCAGCAGCGCCGGGAGGGGCGATGAG.

This clone was observed at least ten times. The sequence runs out 3 residues before the end of the CDR3; the remainder is reconstructed from the germline J gene. This sequence joins TRBV28 and TRBJ2-7, with D perhaps TRBD1 (5 bases). This CDR3 comprises 13 residues. Germline CDR1 MDHEN, CDR2 SYDVKM. The V end lost 7 bases, the J end lost 0 bases, and 10 bases lay between the germline ends. The chain's CDR3 is CASTGSSSYEQYF. CDR3 DNA, as far as it was read: TGTGCCAGCACAGGGTCTTCCTCCTACGAG.

This clone was counted ten times or more. The read comes to an end 3 residues before the CDR3 does, leaving the germline J gene to fill in the end. J is TRBJ1-1 and V is TRBV29-1, with 9 bases that match TRBD1. The CDR3 sequence is 12 residues long. J was trimmed by 5 bases and V by 7 bases; bases with no gene match: 5. Germline lookup yields CDR1 SQVTM and CDR2 ANQGSEA. CDR3 DNA (partial): TGCAGCGAGACGACAGGGGGGACTGAA. Protein product: CSETTGGTE. The full CDR3 reads CSETTGGTEAFF.

This clone was picked up many times. The read ends 3 residues early relative to the CDR3; the germline J gene fills the gap. The rearrangement joins TRBV2 to TRBJ2-3; tentative D call: TRBD1 (5 bases). Germline V gene data show CDR1 as SNHLY and CDR2 as FYNNEI. CDR3 size: 16 residues. V lost 5 bases and J 2 bases, leaving 17 bases between the germline ends. Partial CDR3 DNA: TGTGCCAGCAGTTTAACCAGAGGCAGGGTCACAGATACG. As protein: CASSLTRGRVTDT. The whole CDR3 region reads CASSLTRGRVTDTQYF.

This clone came up many times. The read comes to an end 3 residues before the CDR3 does, leaving the germline J gene to fill in the end. V gene TRBV2 combines with J gene TRBJ2-1, with TRBD2 matching over 10 bases. CDR3 length: 16 amino acids. Germline V lookup: CDR1 SNHLY, CDR2 FYNNEI. Trimming took 7 bases from V and 5 from J; bases not matched to a gene: 11. The DNA read from the CDR3 is TGTGCCAGCATCCCACTGACTAGCGGGTCACACAATGAG. Translated: CASIPLTSGSHNE. The full-length CDR3 reads as CASIPLTSGSHNEQFF.

At least ten counts were recorded for this clone. The read comes to an end 3 residues before the CDR3 does, leaving the germline J gene to fill in the end. The genes are TRBV5-6 and TRBJ1-2, with 10 bases lining up with TRBD1. The CDR3 runs 14 residues. V lost 4 bases to trimming and J lost 5 bases; unmatched junction nucleotides: 5. CDR1 and CDR2 from the germline V gene are SGHDT and YYEEEE. CDR3 in amino acids: CASSGGTGAYGYTF. The CDR3 bases that were read are TGTGCCAGCAGCGGGGGGACAGGGGCATATGGC.